The 17 T cell receptor beta chains presented below share a single source sample, sequenced in a study of T cell changes during pregnancy in multiple sclerosis. Sequenced by immunoSEQ multiplex PCR; TCRdb stores in-frame clones only, minus some. The data hold roughly 42,000 clones, with roughly 89% observed a single time. The sample was CD4+ T cells from peripheral blood mononuclear cells, taken in the first trimester of pregnancy. Every receptor here comes from a female donor with multiple sclerosis, enrolled in a pregnancy study.

The rearrangement uses TRBV6-1 and TRBJ1-5, with a weak D call TRBD1 (6 bases). Per the germline V gene, CDR1 is MNHNS and CDR2 is SASEGT. Trimming pared 0 bases from V and 5 bases from J, leaving 8 bases between. The length of the CDR3 is 14 residues. The CDR3 DNA reads as TGTGCCAGCAGTGAAGCGAGGGGGTATCAGCCCCAGCATTTT. It translates to CASSEARGYQPQHF.

This chain connects TRBV6-6 to TRBJ2-7, with 10 bases matching TRBD1. CDR3 size: 14 residues. V trimming: 6 bases; J trimming: 4 bases; junction bases outside the gene matches: 6. The V gene's germline CDR1 is MNHNY and CDR2 SVGAGI (reference sequence). The CDR3 spells CASRGQGVLYEQYF. The CDR3 region has the DNA TGTGCCAGCAGAGGACAGGGGGTTTTATACGAGCAGTACTTC.

This chain joins TRBV5-6 and TRBJ1-1; TRBD1 matches 8 bases. V shed 1 base and J 5 bases; nucleotides not matched to a gene: 1. The germline V gene has CDR1 SGHDT and CDR2 YYEEEE. This CDR3 spans 13 amino acids. CDR3 DNA sequence: TGTGCCAGCAGCTTGACAGGGGGAACTGAAGCTTTCTTT. Translated, it gives CASSLTGGTEAFF.

Only one count was recorded for this clone. The V call is TRBV30, the J call TRBJ2-7; TRBD1 matches at 9 bases. The CDR3 length is 15 residues. CDR1 is GTSNPN and CDR2 is SVGIG in the germline V gene (reference sequence). V dropped 3 bases and J dropped 0; count of bases not matched to a gene: 6. This CDR3 is CAWRTGTGISYEQYF. In nucleotides, the CDR3 is TGTGCCTGGAGGACCGGGACAGGGATCTCCTACGAGCAGTACTTC.

The V and J genes are TRBV18 and TRBJ2-5, with 9 nucleotides matching TRBD1. The CDR3 covers 14 residues. Germline lookup yields CDR1 KGHSH and CDR2 LQKENI. Trimming cost V 3 bases and J 4 bases; bases outside gene matches: 3. The CDR3 loop is CASSPGQGAETQYF. DNA of the CDR3: TGTGCCAGCTCACCGGGACAGGGCGCAGAGACCCAGTACTTC.

This chain uses TRBV2 with TRBJ2-3; possible D gene TRBD2, 6 bases. The CDR3 runs 15 residues. Germline V CDR1 and CDR2: SNHLY, FYNNEI. V lost 6 bases, J lost 0 bases, and 13 bases lay in between. CDR3 nucleotide sequence: TGTGCCAGCAGACCTAGCGCTTCTAGCACAGATACGCAGTATTTT. This encodes CASRPSASSTDTQYF.

Here the CDR3 reads CASSVGGTDQETQYF. Written as DNA, the CDR3 is TGTGCCAGCAGCGTAGGAGGGACAGACCAAGAGACCCAGTACTTC. V and J are TRBV9 and TRBJ2-5, with 7 nucleotides matching TRBD1. Trimming at V came to 0 bases and at J to 0 bases, leaving 2 bases not matched to a gene. The germline V gene encodes CDR1 SGDLS and CDR2 YYNGEE. The CDR3 totals 15 residues.

J is TRBJ1-1 and V is TRBV7-2; no firm D call. Germline CDR1 is SGHTA and CDR2 is FQGNSA. The CDR3 covers 14 residues. V was pared by 5 bases and J by 3 bases, with 13 bases between. CDR3 loop: CASSRRFGYTEAFF. As DNA, the CDR3 is TGTGCCAGCAGCAGAAGATTCGGGTACACTGAAGCTTTCTTT.

The chain combines TRBV7-8 with TRBJ1-1, with TRBD1 identical over 8 bases. From germline, CDR1 is SGHVS and CDR2 FQNEAQ. With V trimmed by 4 bases and J by 11 bases, 12 bases remained unmatched. This CDR3 has 14 residues. The chain's CDR3 is CASSSRTGKGGAFF. The CDR3 nucleotides are TGTGCCAGCAGCTCCCGGACAGGGAAAGGAGGGGCTTTCTTT.

CDR3 region: CASSSRGNQPQHF. In DNA form, the CDR3 reads TGTGCCAGTAGTAGCAGGGGCAATCAGCCCCAGCATTTT. The rearrangement links TRBV19 to TRBJ1-5, with D possibly being TRBD1 (5 bases). The ends were cut back, 4 bases at V and 2 bases at J, with 6 bases in the middle. CDR3 length: 13 residues. In germline, CDR1 is LNHDA, CDR2 SQIVND (reference sequence).

The chain has TRBV5-1 and TRBJ2-3, with D possibly being TRBD2 (6 bases). Germline CDR1 is SGHRS and CDR2 is YFSETQ. This CDR3 region has 14 residues. V shed 2 bases and J shed 2 bases, with 9 bases lying between them. CDR3 sequence: CASSLGTYTDTQYF. In nucleotides, the CDR3 is TGCGCCAGCAGCTTAGGGACTTACACAGATACGCAGTATTTT.

The chain employs TRBV30 and TRBJ2-7; 7 bases fit TRBD1. The CDR3 is 12 residues long. Germline-derived CDR1 and CDR2 are GTSNPN and SVGIG (reference sequence). J lost 6 bases, V lost 5 bases, and 7 bases had no gene match. The CDR3 DNA is TGTGCCTGGTCAGGGGGAATGGGCGAGCAGTACTTC. This sequence encodes CAWSGGMGEQYF.

The V gene is TRBV27, the J gene TRBJ1-4; 7 bases fit TRBD1. This CDR3 is 14 amino acids long. V shed 5 bases and J 5 bases; nucleotides not matched to a gene: 5. Germline CDR1 and CDR2: MNHEY and SMNVEV (reference sequence). CDR3 sequence reads: CASSPGQPNEKLFF. The CDR3 nucleotides are TGTGCCAGCAGTCCGGGACAGCCGAATGAAAAACTGTTTTTT.

The chain couples TRBV28 to TRBJ2-3; 8 positions match TRBD2. Trimming removed 1 base from V and 1 base from J; junction bases left unmatched: 7. Germline CDR1 reads MDHEN; CDR2 reads SYDVKM. The CDR3 has 17 amino acids. This CDR3 is CASSLYSGSGGTDTQYF. CDR3 coding DNA: TGTGCCAGCAGTTTATACAGCGGGAGTGGCGGCACAGATACGCAGTATTTT.

The J gene is TRBJ2-1, the V gene TRBV11-2; the D is unclear. Germline V gene data show CDR1 as SGHAT and CDR2 as FQNNGV. CDR3 size: 14 residues. V was clipped by 5 bases and J by 9 bases, with 17 bases between them. CDR3 DNA: TGTGCCAGCAGCCCAAACTCGGTATCAGGTGAGCAGTTCTTC. Protein: CASSPNSVSGEQFF.

The chain uses TRBV5-4 and TRBJ1-4; D might be TRBD1 (5 bases). Looked up from germline, CDR1 is SGHNT and CDR2 is YYREEE (reference sequence). V was pared by 0 bases and J by 8 bases, with 14 bases between. The CDR3 totals 15 residues. The CDR3: CASSLGRSGGEKLFF. The CDR3 DNA reads as TGTGCCAGCAGCTTGGGCAGGTCCGGGGGGGAAAAACTGTTTTTT.

The chain combines TRBV19 with TRBJ2-5, with TRBD2 matching over 8 bases. CDR3 length equals 14 residues. Germline-derived CDR1 and CDR2 are LNHDA and SQIVND (reference sequence). With V trimmed by 7 bases and J by 6 bases, 10 bases remained unmatched. The CDR3 sequence is CASTTGGARKTQYF. The CDR3 DNA reads TGTGCCAGTACCACGGGGGGGGCCAGAAAGACCCAGTACTTC.